This T cell receptor beta chain was sequenced during a study of T cells in Graves' hyperthyroidism and ophthalmopathy. Graves' hyperthyroidism qualified as stable when ophthalmopathy did not progress within 18 months. Germline V gives CDR1 LNHDA, CDR2 SQIVND (reference sequence). The CDR3 is 19 amino acids. V was shortened by 3 bases and J by 5 bases, with 29 bases between the two germline ends. A few counts support this clonotype. What it binds is not known. Study results and caveats: Most expanded thyroid clonotypes above 0.001 also appeared in blood. Separating ophthalmopathy from stable hyperthyroidism was achieved by a 13 V-J model.

TCR beta CDR3 regions were amplified from RNA transcripts. The primer set for the first-round RT-PCR of the TCR CDR3 was HTBI. TCRdb called the multiplex PCR reads again in MiXCR, with one record for every CDR3 protein. The sample consists of 650,000 to 700,000 distinct CDR3 sequences, roughly a sixth of them appearing once. Sequencing was done on a sample of blood. The chain combines TRBV19 with TRBJ2-7, with D possibly TRBD2 on 7 matching bases. The TCR was taken from a middle-aged man with Graves' hyperthyroidism. This CDR3 is CASSMSFRLGGLPGHEQYF. In DNA, the CDR3 is TGTGCCAGTAGTATGAGTTTCCGACTGGGGGGGCTACCGGGCCACGAGCAGTACTTC.